Listed below are T cell receptor beta chains from one sample, sequenced in a study of blood T cell repertoires in COVID-19. Only in-frame clones appear in the TCRdb table, and some are missing; sequencing was by immunoSEQ multiplex PCR. The data show 95,000 to 150,000 clones, 85% to 90% seen once. The material sequenced was peripheral blood. Source of these receptors: a man aged 45-60 years with acute or convalescent COVID-19. CDR3s include the opening cysteine and the closing phenylalanine or tryptophan. A D gene is named only where the DNA matches it firmly. Part of the rows lack a size; the others show once, few, many or a class for expanded clones.

v_gene	abundance	j_gene	d_gene	CDR3nt	CDR3aa
TRBV11-2	NA	TRBJ2-2	TRBD1	TGTGCCAGCAGCCCCAGACGACAGGGCTATAACGGGGAGCTGTTTTTT	CASSPRRQGYNGELFF
TRBV7-9	few	TRBJ2-6	NA	TGTGCCAGCACCAAAGGGGGGGGATACGTCCTGACTTTC	CASTKGGGYVLTF
TRBV5-8	NA	TRBJ2-7	TRBD1	TGTGCCAGCAGCTATTCAGGGGGCTACGAGCAGTACTTC	CASSYSGGYEQYF
TRBV6-2/TRBV6-3	NA	TRBJ1-1	TRBD1	TGTGCCAGCAGCAGGGGGTTGAACACTGAAGCTTTCTTT	CASSRGLNTEAFF
TRBV5-1	NA	TRBJ1-1	TRBD1	TGCGCCAGCACAAGGACAGGGGAAAGTGAAGCTTTCTTT	CASTRTGESEAFF
TRBV25-1	NA	TRBJ2-7	TRBD2	TGTGCCGGAACTAGCGGGAGCTCCTACGAGCAGTACTTC	CAGTSGSSYEQYF
TRBV5-1	NA	TRBJ2-1	TRBD2	TGCGCCAGCAGCTTGGTTGCGGGGGGCTCCTACAATGAGCAGTTCTTC	CASSLVAGGSYNEQFF
TRBV7-6	NA	TRBJ2-5	TRBD1	TGTGCCAGCAGCTCATTGGGACAGTACAAGACCCAGTACTTC	CASSSLGQYKTQYF
TRBV6-2/TRBV6-3	NA	TRBJ1-5	NA	TGTGCCAGCAGTTCTCTTCGGGGGACGGATAGCAATCAGCCCCAGCATTTT	CASSSLRGTDSNQPQHF
TRBV2	NA	TRBJ2-7	NA	TGTGCCAGCAGTGAGAGGCCTCTTAACTACGAGCAGTACTTC	CASSERPLNYEQYF
TRBV9	NA	TRBJ2-5	TRBD1	TGTGCCAGCAGCGTGTCCCCTCGACAGGGGGCCGGGGAGACCCAGTACTTC	CASSVSPRQGAGETQYF
TRBV30	NA	TRBJ2-6	TRBD1	TGTGCCTGGATTCGACAGGGATCTGGGGCCAACGTCCTGACTTTC	CAWIRQGSGANVLTF
TRBV30	NA	TRBJ1-5	NA	TGTGCCTGGAGTCTATCGCTTACAGGGAGCAATCAGCCCCAGCATTTT	CAWSLSLTGSNQPQHF
TRBV11-2	NA	TRBJ2-5	NA	TGTGCCAGCAGCTTACACGGCGGGGAGACCCAGTACTTC	CASSLHGGETQYF
TRBV6-5	NA	TRBJ1-5	TRBD1	TGTGCCAGCAGACTGGGACAGGCAAGCAATCAGCCCCAGCATTTT	CASRLGQASNQPQHF
TRBV5-6	NA	TRBJ2-2	TRBD2	TGTGCCAGCAGCCTGAGGGGGCTGGGACTAGCGGGATCTGGGGAGCTGTTTTTT	CASSLRGLGLAGSGELFF
TRBV19	NA	TRBJ2-7	TRBD1	TGTGCCAGTAGCCCGGGACAGGGGGCATACGAGCAGTACTTC	CASSPGQGAYEQYF
TRBV11-2	NA	TRBJ2-3	TRBD2	TGTGCCAGCAGCCAAGGGACTAGCGGGCGTACAGATACGCAGTATTTT	CASSQGTSGRTDTQYF
TRBV6-6	NA	TRBJ2-7	NA	TGTGCCAGCACCAGAGGACTGCCTGGGGAGCAGTACTTC	CASTRGLPGEQYF
TRBV10-3	NA	TRBJ1-3	NA	TGTGCCATCAGTCACAGGGATTATGGAAACACCATATATTTT	CAISHRDYGNTIYF
TRBV27	NA	TRBJ1-1	TRBD1	TGTGCCAGCAGTTACAGGGGGCTGCAGACTGAAGCTTTCTTT	CASSYRGLQTEAFF
TRBV18	NA	TRBJ2-7	TRBD2	TGTGCCAGCTCACGACCACTAGCGGGAAGTTACGAGCAGTACTTC	CASSRPLAGSYEQYF
TRBV30	NA	TRBJ1-1	NA	TGTGCCTGGAGGCCAAGGGAGCAAATGAACACTGAAGCTTTCTTT	CAWRPREQMNTEAFF
TRBV2	NA	TRBJ2-3	TRBD2	TGTGCCAGCAGTTTTTTGACCATAGCGGGAGGCAAAACAGATACGCAGTATTTT	CASSFLTIAGGKTDTQYF
TRBV5-4	NA	TRBJ1-2	TRBD1	TGTGCCAGCAACTCCCAGACAGGGGGCTCGAGTGGCTACACCTTC	CASNSQTGGSSGYTF
TRBV7-9	NA	TRBJ2-5	TRBD2	TGTGCCAGCAGCTACGGCGAGGGCGGGAGGCTGGGGACCCAGTACTTC	CASSYGEGGRLGTQYF
TRBV23-1	NA	TRBJ2-7	NA	TGCGCCAGCAAGGTTCCGACTGTTGCCTACGAGCAGTACTTC	CASKVPTVAYEQYF
TRBV5-4	NA	TRBJ2-7	TRBD2	TGTGCCAGCAGCCCGGCGATTGGGACTAACGAGCAGTACTTC	CASSPAIGTNEQYF
TRBV30	NA	TRBJ1-5	TRBD1	TGTGCCTGGGCGGGACAGAATAATCAGCCCCAGCATTTT	CAWAGQNNQPQHF
TRBV18	NA	TRBJ2-5	NA	TGTGCCAGCTCACCGGTCCAGGGGCAAGAGACCCAGTACTTC	CASSPVQGQETQYF
TRBV6-5	once	TRBJ1-3	NA	TGTGCCAGCAGTTCCCCGGGGGGCACTGGAAACACCATATATTTT	CASSSPGGTGNTIYF
TRBV19	few	TRBJ2-7	NA	TGTGCCAGTAGTGTAGAACAGGGAACGGGTGGATCCTACGAGCAGTACTTC	CASSVEQGTGGSYEQYF
TRBV3-1/TRBV3-2	NA	TRBJ2-7	TRBD1	TGTGCCAGCAGCCCGGACAGGGCCTACGAGCAGTACTTC	CASSPDRAYEQYF
TRBV6-5	NA	TRBJ1-5	TRBD1	TGTGCCAGCAGACCGACAGGGGGCCATCAGCCCCAGCATTTT	CASRPTGGHQPQHF
TRBV11-3	NA	TRBJ1-1	NA	TGTGCCAGCAGCTACCCCTTCGGGGGATTCAGCACTGAAGCTTTCTTT	CASSYPFGGFSTEAFF
TRBV4-3	few	TRBJ1-4	TRBD1	TGCGCCAGCAGCCAAGTAAGACAGGGTAATGAAAAACTGTTTTTT	CASSQVRQGNEKLFF
TRBV7-2	NA	TRBJ1-1	TRBD1	TGTGCCAGCAGCTTGAAGACAGGGAGGAACACTGAAGCTTTCTTT	CASSLKTGRNTEAFF
TRBV24-1	NA	TRBJ2-1	TRBD2	TGTGCCACCAGTGATTCTGCTAGCGGGAGAGGAGGTGAGCAGTTCTTC	CATSDSASGRGGEQFF
TRBV7-2	NA	TRBJ2-1	NA	TGTGCCAGCAGTAAAACAGGGAATGAGCAGTTCTTC	CASSKTGNEQFF
TRBV6-5	NA	TRBJ1-5	NA	TGTGCCAGCAGTTCTCATCAGCCCCAGCATTTT	CASSSHQPQHF
TRBV7-6	NA	TRBJ1-1	NA	TGTGCCAGCAGCTTATTAGCAGGGATGAACACTGAAGCTTTCTTT	CASSLLAGMNTEAFF
TRBV2	once	TRBJ2-7	TRBD2	TGTGCCAGCAGTCTAGCGGGGGGAACCTACGAGCAGTACTTC	CASSLAGGTYEQYF
TRBV6-5	NA	TRBJ2-7	NA	TGTGCCAGCAGTTTTGCGCGGGTGGGGTCCTACGAGCAGTACTTC	CASSFARVGSYEQYF
TRBV24-1	NA	TRBJ2-7	TRBD2	TGTGCCACCAGTGATAGGTCTAGCGGTACCTACGAGCAGTACTTC	CATSDRSSGTYEQYF
TRBV6-5	NA	TRBJ2-3	TRBD1	TGTGCCAGCAGTTCCCCGGACAGGGGTCACACAGATACGCAGTATTTT	CASSSPDRGHTDTQYF
TRBV7-8	few	TRBJ2-3	NA	TGTGCCAGCAGCTACCCAGGGGCAGATACGCAGTATTTT	CASSYPGADTQYF
TRBV24-1	NA	TRBJ2-1	TRBD1	TGTGCCACCAGTTCGGGACAGGCCTACAATGAGCAGTTCTTC	CATSSGQAYNEQFF
TRBV2	NA	TRBJ2-1	NA	TGTGCCAGCAGTGGAGGGAGGACCGCCTACAATGAGCAGTTCTTC	CASSGGRTAYNEQFF